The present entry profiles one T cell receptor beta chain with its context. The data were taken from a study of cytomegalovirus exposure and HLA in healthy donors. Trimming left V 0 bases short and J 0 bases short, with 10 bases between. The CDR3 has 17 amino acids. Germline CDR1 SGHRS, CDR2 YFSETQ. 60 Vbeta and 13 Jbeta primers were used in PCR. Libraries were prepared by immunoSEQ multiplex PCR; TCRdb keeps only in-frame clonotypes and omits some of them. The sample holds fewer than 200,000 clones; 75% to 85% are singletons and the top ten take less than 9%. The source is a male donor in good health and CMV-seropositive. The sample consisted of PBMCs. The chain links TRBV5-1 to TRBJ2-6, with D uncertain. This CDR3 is CASSLEPGSSGANVLTF. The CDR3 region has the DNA TGCGCCAGCAGCTTGGAGCCAGGCTCCTCTGGGGCCAACGTCCTGACTTTC. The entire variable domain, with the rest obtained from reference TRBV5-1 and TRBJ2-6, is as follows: KAGVTQTPRYLIKTRGQQVTLSCSPISGHRSVSWYQQTPGQGLQFLFEYFSETQRNKGNFPGRFSGRQFSNSRSEMNVSTLELGDSALYLCASSLEPGSSGANVLTFGAGSRLTVL.